This T cell receptor (beta chain) was documented in a study of blood T cell repertoires in COVID-19. Whole-study context: Material from acute and convalescent COVID-19 was sourced from the United States, Italy and Spain. Nucleic acid was either cDNA or gDNA, and it came from T cells, B-cell-depleted T cells, or PBMCs.

Source study methods: The assay estimated nucleated cells by amplifying reference gene primers. Profiled with immunoSEQ multiplex PCR; TCRdb holds only in-frame clones, not every one. The D gene and trimming were derived from the DNA, and the V and J assignments and clone size from that table. The sample holds around 150,000 clones, roughly 73% seen once. V was clipped by 5 bases and J by 2 bases; unmatched bases: 2. The germline gives CDR1 LGHDT, CDR2 YNNKEL (reference sequence). This CDR3 is built from 14 residues. V is TRBV3-1 (or the pseudogene TRBV3-2) and J is TRBJ2-2; 7 bases line up with TRBD2. The origin of this receptor is a woman in her 50s with active or convalescent COVID-19. The material sequenced was peripheral blood. CDR3 bases: TGTGCCAGCAGCGGGAGGGCCAACACCGGGGAGCTGTTTTTT. Its translation is CASSGRANTGELFF.